Shown below are 27 T cell receptor beta chains from a single sample sequenced in a study of shared clonotypes between healthy human individuals (TCRdb year 2020). Libraries were made using the immunoSEQ multiplex PCR assay. The immuneACCESS repertoire file appears here via TCRdb, limited to in-frame rearrangements. These files lack a portion of the clones; in checked studies, under half of the deficit traces to unresolved V genes, and the cause of the others is not known. The sample contains 2 million to 3 million clones, roughly 93% of them found a single time. In total, the top ten clones hold roughly 0.39% of the sample. Material: naive CD4+ T cells from PBMCs. The sample's cell subset or site label is to be understood as: CD45RA+ positively selected. The receptors stem from a man aged 18 to 30 in good health. Some clones in this sample may be carry-over from other donors' samples.

There are a few counts of this clone. The chain uses TRBV5-4 and TRBJ1-4; D is possibly TRBD1 (5 bases). Germline CDR1 and CDR2: SGHNT and YYREEE (reference sequence). V was shortened by 3 bases and J by 12 bases, with 12 bases between the two germline ends. This CDR3 has 12 amino acids. CDR3: CASSYQGGELFF. Written as DNA, the CDR3 is TGTGCCAGCAGCTACCAGGGTGGCGAACTGTTTTTT.

The chain recombines TRBV28 with TRBJ1-2; perhaps TRBD1 as D (5 bases). The CDR3 has 14 residues. Germline loops: CDR1 MDHEN, CDR2 SYDVKM. V was shortened by 1 base and J by 3 bases, with 9 bases between the two germline ends. The CDR3 region is CASSLLGPDYGYTF. The CDR3, as DNA: TGTGCCAGCAGTTTATTGGGACCCGACTATGGCTACACCTTC.

V usage is TRBV7-9 and J usage is TRBJ2-7; 7 bases are a match to TRBD1. CDR1 SEHNR and CDR2 FQNEAQ come from the germline V gene (reference sequence). CDR3 length: 12 amino acids. J was trimmed by 13 bases and V by 3 bases; bases with no gene match: 9. The CDR3 region has the DNA TGTGCCAGCAGCTTCCCCGGACAGGTTGGATACTTC. It codes for CASSFPGQVGYF.

A single count supports this clone. The J gene is TRBJ2-1, the V gene TRBV19; D is unclear. From germline, CDR1 is LNHDA and CDR2 SQIVND (reference sequence). The V and J ends lost 0 bases and 7 bases respectively, with 7 bases between them. The CDR3 contains 13 residues. The CDR3 protein is CASSIDPKNEQFF. The DNA of the CDR3 is TGTGCCAGTAGTATAGATCCCAAAAATGAGCAGTTCTTC.

Concerning this clone itself: Other DNA sequences of this sample code for an identical CDR3. The V and J genes are TRBV18 and TRBJ2-5, with D possibly TRBD1 on 6 matching bases. The CDR3 length is 14 residues. Trimming took 3 bases from V and 2 from J, leaving 10 bases between them. From germline, CDR1 is KGHSH and CDR2 LQKENI. This CDR3 is CASSPLGQQETQYF. In DNA, the CDR3 is TGTGCCAGCTCACCCTTAGGACAGCAAGAGACCCAGTACTTC.

V gene TRBV2 combines with J gene TRBJ2-7; D uncertain. This CDR3 is built from 11 residues. Germline V gene sequence: CDR1 SNHLY, CDR2 FYNNEI. The V end was cut by 3 bases, the J end by 4 bases, with 4 bases between. CDR3 coding DNA: TGTGCCAGCAGTGACATTTACGAGCAGTACTTC. Translating gives CASSDIYEQYF. Together with reference TRBV2 and TRBJ2-7, the CDR3 gives the full variable domain: EPEVTQTPSHQVTQMGQEVILRCVPISNHLYFYWYRQILGQKVEFLVSFYNNEISEKSEIFDDQFSVERPDGSNFTLKIRSTKLEDSAMYFCASSDIYEQYFGPGTRLTVT.

The chain joins TRBV5-8 to TRBJ1-3; 8 bases match TRBD1. The germline V gene encodes CDR1 SGHTS and CDR2 YDEGEE. The J segment lost 0 bases and the V segment lost 4 bases, leaving 6 bases of the junction unmatched. There are 16 residues in the CDR3. CDR3 in amino acids: CASSPQGANSGNTIYF. In DNA, the CDR3 is TGTGCCAGCAGCCCTCAGGGGGCTAACTCTGGAAACACCATATATTTT.

The rearrangement links TRBV28 to TRBJ1-5; 9 nucleotides align to TRBD1. The CDR3 runs to 16 residues. V lost 6 bases to trimming and J lost 4 bases; unmatched junction nucleotides: 10. Germline values: CDR1 MDHEN, CDR2 SYDVKM. CDR3 in DNA: TGTGCCAGCAGCCGCAAGACAGGGGGTAGTAATCAGCCCCAGCATTTT. Its translation: CASSRKTGGSNQPQHF.

Note on this clone: Additional DNA sequences in this sample encode the identical CDR3. The chain recombines TRBV7-2 with TRBJ2-1; 8 bases line up with TRBD2. Germline V gene lookup returns CDR1 SGHTA and CDR2 FQGNSA. This CDR3 has 15 amino acids. The trim removed 3 bases at V and 2 bases at J, leaving 3 bases unmatched. The CDR3 loop reads CASSFTSGTYNEQFF. Here the CDR3 DNA reads TGTGCCAGCAGCTTCACTAGCGGAACCTACAATGAGCAGTTCTTC.

The chain employs TRBV11-1 and TRBJ2-4, with D possibly matching TRBD2 (6 bases). Trimming took off 1 base at V and 7 bases at J, with 8 bases between the two ends. The CDR3 contains 13 residues. Looked up from germline, CDR1 is SGHAT and CDR2 is FQDESV (reference sequence). The CDR3 loop is CASSLDRGNIQYF. CDR3 bases: TGTGCCAGCAGCTTAGACCGGGGGAACATTCAGTACTTC. Full variable domain (missing parts from reference TRBV11-1 and TRBJ2-4): EAEVAQSPRYKITEKSQAVAFWCDPISGHATLYWYRQILGQGPELLVQFQDESVVDDSQLPKDRFSAERLKGVDSTLKIQPAELGDSAMYLCASSLDRGNIQYFGAGTRLSVL.

On this clone: The sample has other DNA sequences that encode this CDR3 too. The gene calls are TRBV6-6 and TRBJ1-5; D is undetermined. Per the germline V gene, CDR1 is MNHNY and CDR2 is SVGAGI (reference sequence). V was clipped by 8 bases and J by 2 bases, with 7 bases between them. This CDR3 contains 12 residues. CDR3 region: CASREGNQPQHF. CDR3 bases: TGTGCCAGCCGTGAGGGCAATCAGCCCCAGCATTTT.

This clone has more than one count but fewer than ten. CDR3 DNA sequence: TGTGCCAGCAGCTTGCTGACGGGAGGGACCTACAATGAGCAGTTCTTC. Amino acids: CASSLLTGGTYNEQFF. The V and J genes are TRBV5-4 and TRBJ2-1; 8 nucleotides align to TRBD2. The V and J ends lost 1 base and 2 bases, in that order; junction bases with no gene match: 5. CDR1 and CDR2 from the germline V gene are SGHNT and YYREEE (reference sequence). CDR3 length: 16 amino acids.

V usage is TRBV5-1 and J usage is TRBJ2-3; 9 bases map to TRBD2. Per germline, CDR1 SGHRS and CDR2 YFSETQ. Germline trimming cut 4 bases from V and 6 bases from J; bases unmatched to any gene: 3. This CDR3 has 13 residues. In DNA, the CDR3 is TGCGCCAGCAGCGGGGGGACTAGCGATACGCAGTATTTT. This encodes CASSGGTSDTQYF.

On this clone: The same CDR3 also results from other DNA sequences found in this sample. The chain has TRBV4-3 and TRBJ2-3; 10 nucleotides align to TRBD2. The junction had 5 bases not matched to a gene; V was cut back by 1 base and J by 1 base. Germline assignment: CDR1 LGHNA and CDR2 YSLEER. The CDR3 runs to 17 residues. The CDR3 coding sequence is TGCGCCAGCAGCCAAGGAGCTAGCGGGAGTGGCACAGATACGCAGTATTTT. It specifies CASSQGASGSGTDTQYF.

The CDR3 region has the DNA TGCAGCGTTTTGTCCGGGGAGCTGTTTTTT. Translation: CSVLSGELFF. V usage is TRBV29-1 and J usage is TRBJ2-2; D is undetermined. This CDR3 is 10 amino acids long. The germline V gene has CDR1 SQVTM and CDR2 ANQGSEA. Trimming took off 5 bases at V and 6 bases at J, with 4 bases between the two ends.

This chain connects TRBV5-1 to TRBJ2-3; the match to TRBD2 covers 14 bases. CDR1 is SGHRS, CDR2 YFSETQ, per germline. The CDR3 runs 18 residues. The ends lost 2 bases at V and 0 bases at J; junction bases unmatched: 5. The CDR3 is CASSFGTSGSGSTDTQYF. Written as DNA, the CDR3 is TGCGCCAGCAGCTTTGGGACTAGCGGGAGTGGTAGCACAGATACGCAGTATTTT.

The chain couples TRBV27 to TRBJ1-5; D unresolved. Germline V CDR1 and CDR2: MNHEY, SMNVEV (reference sequence). V lost 5 bases and J 4 bases, leaving 6 bases between the germline ends. The CDR3 contains 12 residues. The CDR3 DNA reads TGTGCCAGCAGTCAGCAAAATCAGCCCCAGCATTTT. Its protein is CASSQQNQPQHF.

As for this clone: The same CDR3 can be traced to other DNA sequences in this sample. The rearrangement links TRBV5-1 to TRBJ2-1; 14 bases are a match to TRBD2. The CDR3 consists of 16 residues. Trimming removed 0 bases from V and 5 bases from J; junction bases left unmatched: 1. Germline V gene data show CDR1 as SGHRS and CDR2 as YFSETQ. The CDR3 bases are TGCGCCAGCAGCTTGGAGGGACTAGCGGGAGACAATGAGCAGTTCTTC. This codes for CASSLEGLAGDNEQFF.

The V call is TRBV7-3, the J call TRBJ2-7; D may match TRBD1 or TRBD2 (5 bases each). Germline CDR1 and CDR2: SGHTA and FQGTGA. The CDR3 has 13 amino acids. Trimming removed 1 base at V and 6 bases at J, with 10 bases between. The CDR3 sequence is CASSLMGDGEQYF. CDR3 sequence (DNA): TGTGCCAGCAGCTTAATGGGGGACGGCGAGCAGTACTTC.

V is TRBV7-2 and J is TRBJ1-1; D gene unclear. V was pared by 4 bases and J by 7 bases, with 19 bases between. The CDR3 is 15 residues long. Germline V gene sequence: CDR1 SGHTA, CDR2 FQGNSA. The CDR3 spells CASSSPSGSKSEAFF. For the CDR3, the DNA is TGTGCCAGCAGCTCCCCCTCCGGGTCTAAGAGTGAAGCTTTCTTT.

The rearrangement links TRBV27 to TRBJ2-7, with a tentative D call TRBD1 (6 bases). Per germline, CDR1 MNHEY and CDR2 SMNVEV (reference sequence). The ends were cut back, 7 bases at V and 3 bases at J, with 13 bases in the middle. The CDR3 spans 13 residues. The CDR3 protein is CASTKGRGYEQYF. The CDR3 DNA follows: TGTGCCAGCACCAAAGGCAGGGGCTACGAGCAGTACTTC.

With respect to this clone: Other DNA sequences in the same sample also yield this CDR3. V is TRBV4-2 and J is TRBJ2-3; D is ambiguous. This CDR3 spans 13 amino acids. CDR1 and CDR2 (germline): LGHNA, YNFKEQ. V gave up 0 bases and J gave up 6 bases, with 7 bases separating them. CDR3 DNA: TGTGCCAGCAGCCAAGATGGTGGGGATACGCAGTATTTT. Translated: CASSQDGGDTQYF.

This clone was recorded only once. V usage is TRBV28 and J usage is TRBJ2-5; tentatively, D is TRBD2 (5 bases). V was clipped by 3 bases and J by 10 bases, with 15 bases between them. This CDR3 spans 13 amino acids. Germline lookup yields CDR1 MDHEN and CDR2 SYDVKM. CDR3 sequence: CASSLPSPPDQYF. CDR3 nucleotide sequence: TGTGCCAGCAGTTTGCCTAGCCCCCCCGACCAGTACTTC.

The CDR3 protein is CSVAGGQPIFYGYTF. DNA of the CDR3: TGCAGCGTTGCCGGAGGCCAGCCGATTTTCTATGGCTACACCTTC. This chain connects TRBV29-1 to TRBJ1-2; D uncertain. This CDR3 spans 15 amino acids. From germline, CDR1 is SQVTM and CDR2 ANQGSEA. V shed 4 bases and J shed 4 bases, with 19 bases lying between them.

V usage is TRBV9 and J usage is TRBJ2-7; D might be TRBD1 (5 bases). Trimming took off 3 bases at V and 0 bases at J, with 10 bases between the two ends. CDR3 length equals 14 residues. Germline lookup yields CDR1 SGDLS and CDR2 YYNGEE. For the CDR3, the DNA is TGTGCCAGCAGCGCGGACGGACACTCCTACGAGCAGTACTTC. It codes for CASSADGHSYEQYF.

The genes are TRBV6-6 and TRBJ2-7; weak D call: TRBD1 (5 bases). Per the germline V gene, CDR1 is MNHNY and CDR2 is SVGAGI (reference sequence). The V end lost 6 bases, the J end lost 5 bases, and 17 bases lay between the germline ends. CDR3 length: 14 residues. In DNA form, the CDR3 reads TGTGCCAGCAGGCGACAGAACAACCCTAACGAGCAGTACTTC. Translating it yields CASRRQNNPNEQYF.

The rearrangement uses TRBV6-5 and TRBJ2-7; TRBD1 might be the D (5 bases). V was clipped by 2 bases and J by 0 bases, with 11 bases between them. The CDR3 consists of 15 residues. Per the germline V gene, CDR1 is MNHEY and CDR2 is SVGAGI. CDR3 nucleotide sequence: TGTGCCAGCAGTTACGGGGCGGTGAGCTCCTACGAGCAGTACTTC. This encodes CASSYGAVSSYEQYF.